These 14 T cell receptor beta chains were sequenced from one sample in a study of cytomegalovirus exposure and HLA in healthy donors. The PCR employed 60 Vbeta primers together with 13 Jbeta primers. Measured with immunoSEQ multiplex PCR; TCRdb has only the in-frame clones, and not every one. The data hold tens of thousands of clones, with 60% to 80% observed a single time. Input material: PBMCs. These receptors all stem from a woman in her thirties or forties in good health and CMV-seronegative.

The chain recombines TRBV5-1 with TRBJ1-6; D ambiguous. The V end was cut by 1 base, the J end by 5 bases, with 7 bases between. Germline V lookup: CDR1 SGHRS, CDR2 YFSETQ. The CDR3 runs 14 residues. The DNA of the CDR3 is TGCGCCAGCAGCTTGAGAGGTGATAATTCACCCCTCCACTTT. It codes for CASSLRGDNSPLHF.

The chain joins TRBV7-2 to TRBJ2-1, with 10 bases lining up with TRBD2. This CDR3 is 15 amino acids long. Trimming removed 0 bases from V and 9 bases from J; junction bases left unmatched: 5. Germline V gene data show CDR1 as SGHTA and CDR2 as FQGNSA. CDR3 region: CASSLALAGASEQFF. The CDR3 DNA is TGTGCCAGCAGCTTAGCCCTAGCGGGAGCGAGTGAGCAGTTCTTC.

The CDR3 here is CASKQGLGANVLTF. In DNA, the CDR3 is TGCGCCAGCAAACAGGGGCTCGGGGCCAACGTCCTGACTTTC. The rearrangement uses TRBV4-1 and TRBJ2-6, with 7 nucleotides matching TRBD1. The CDR3 sequence is 14 residues long. The trim removed 7 bases at V and 4 bases at J, leaving 4 bases unmatched. Germline CDR1 MGHRA, CDR2 YSYEKL.

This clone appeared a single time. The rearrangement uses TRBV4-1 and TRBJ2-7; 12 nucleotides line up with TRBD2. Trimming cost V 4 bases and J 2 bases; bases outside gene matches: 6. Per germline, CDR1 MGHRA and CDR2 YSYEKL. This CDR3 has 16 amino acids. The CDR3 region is CASSPKLAGGTYEQYF. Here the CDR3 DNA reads TGCGCCAGCAGCCCGAAACTAGCGGGAGGAACCTACGAGCAGTACTTC.

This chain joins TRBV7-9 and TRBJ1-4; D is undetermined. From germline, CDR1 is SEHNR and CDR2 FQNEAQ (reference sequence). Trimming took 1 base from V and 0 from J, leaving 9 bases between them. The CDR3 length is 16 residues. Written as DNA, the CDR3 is TGTGCCAGCAGCTTAGATTCGGGTGCAACTAATGAAAAACTGTTTTTT. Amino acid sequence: CASSLDSGATNEKLFF.

CDR3 in DNA: TGTGCCAGCAGGGGGCAGGGCTTGTATGGAAACACCATATATTTT. Its protein is CASRGQGLYGNTIYF. The chain links TRBV6-1 to TRBJ1-3; the D gene is possibly TRBD1 (5 bases). This CDR3 spans 15 amino acids. Looked up from germline, CDR1 is MNHNS and CDR2 is SASEGT. V lost 6 bases and J lost 3, with 15 bases in between.

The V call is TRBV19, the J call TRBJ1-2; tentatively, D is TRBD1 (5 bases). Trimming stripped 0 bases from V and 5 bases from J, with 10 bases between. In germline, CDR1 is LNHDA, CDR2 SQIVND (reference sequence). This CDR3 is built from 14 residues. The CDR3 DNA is TGTGCCAGTAGTATAGACGCGGACATTTATGGCTACACCTTC. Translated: CASSIDADIYGYTF.

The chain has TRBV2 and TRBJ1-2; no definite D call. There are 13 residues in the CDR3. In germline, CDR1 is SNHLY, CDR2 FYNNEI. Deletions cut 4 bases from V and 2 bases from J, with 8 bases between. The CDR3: CASSATGNYGYTF. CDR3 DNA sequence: TGTGCCAGCAGTGCGACGGGAAACTATGGCTACACCTTC.

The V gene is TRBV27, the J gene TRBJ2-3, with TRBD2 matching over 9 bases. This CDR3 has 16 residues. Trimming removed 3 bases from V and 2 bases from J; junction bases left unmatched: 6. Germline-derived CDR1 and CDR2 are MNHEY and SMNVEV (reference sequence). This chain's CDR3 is CASSFSGGWATDTQYF. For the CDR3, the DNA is TGTGCCAGCAGTTTCAGCGGGGGGTGGGCCACAGATACGCAGTATTTT.

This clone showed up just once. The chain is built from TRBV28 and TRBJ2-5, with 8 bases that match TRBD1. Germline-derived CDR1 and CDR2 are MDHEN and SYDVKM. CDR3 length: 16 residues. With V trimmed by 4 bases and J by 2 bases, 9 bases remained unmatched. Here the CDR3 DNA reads TGTGCCAGCAGTTCCCGGACAGGGTGGTCTCAAGAGACCCAGTACTTC. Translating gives CASSSRTGWSQETQYF.

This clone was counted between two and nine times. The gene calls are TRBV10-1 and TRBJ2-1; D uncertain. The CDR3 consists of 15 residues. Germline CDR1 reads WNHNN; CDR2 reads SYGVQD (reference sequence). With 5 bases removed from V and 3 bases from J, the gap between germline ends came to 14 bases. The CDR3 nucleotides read TGCGCCAGCAGTCGGGTGAGCGCGCTCTACAATGAGCAGTTCTTC. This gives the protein CASSRVSALYNEQFF.

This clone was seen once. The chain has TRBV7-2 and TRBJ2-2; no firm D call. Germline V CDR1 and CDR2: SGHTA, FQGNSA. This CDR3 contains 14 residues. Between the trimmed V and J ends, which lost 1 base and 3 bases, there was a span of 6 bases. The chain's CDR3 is CASSLVSYTGELFF. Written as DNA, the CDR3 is TGTGCCAGCAGCTTAGTCAGTTACACCGGGGAGCTGTTTTTT.

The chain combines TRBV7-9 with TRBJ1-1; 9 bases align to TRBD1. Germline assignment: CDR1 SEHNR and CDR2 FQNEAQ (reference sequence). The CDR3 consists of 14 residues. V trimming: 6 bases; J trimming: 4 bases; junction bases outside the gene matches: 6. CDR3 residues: CASSLRQGGTEAFF. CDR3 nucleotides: TGTGCCAGCAGTCTCCGACAGGGGGGCACTGAAGCTTTCTTT.

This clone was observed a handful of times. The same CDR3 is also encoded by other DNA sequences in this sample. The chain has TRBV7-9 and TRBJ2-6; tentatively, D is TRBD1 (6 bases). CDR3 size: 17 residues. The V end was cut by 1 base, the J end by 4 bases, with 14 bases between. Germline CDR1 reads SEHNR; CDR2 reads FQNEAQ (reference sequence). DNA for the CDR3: TGTGCCAGCAGCTTAGAGACAACAAGGGGGGGGGCCAACGTCCTGACTTTC. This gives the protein CASSLETTRGGANVLTF.